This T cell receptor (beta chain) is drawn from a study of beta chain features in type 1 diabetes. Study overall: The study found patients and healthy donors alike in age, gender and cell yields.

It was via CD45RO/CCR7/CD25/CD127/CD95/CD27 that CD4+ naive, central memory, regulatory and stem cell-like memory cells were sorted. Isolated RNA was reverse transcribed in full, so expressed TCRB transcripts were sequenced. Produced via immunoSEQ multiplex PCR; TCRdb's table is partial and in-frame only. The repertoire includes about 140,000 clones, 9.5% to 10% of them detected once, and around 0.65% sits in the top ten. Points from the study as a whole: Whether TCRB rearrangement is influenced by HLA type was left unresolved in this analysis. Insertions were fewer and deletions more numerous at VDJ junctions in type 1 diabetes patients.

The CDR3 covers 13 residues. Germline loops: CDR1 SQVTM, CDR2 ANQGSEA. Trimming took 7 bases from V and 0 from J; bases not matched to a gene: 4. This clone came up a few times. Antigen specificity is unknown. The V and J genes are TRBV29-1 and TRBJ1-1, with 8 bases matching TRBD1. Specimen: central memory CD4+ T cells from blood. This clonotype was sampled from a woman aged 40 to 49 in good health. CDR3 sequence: CSALTGVNTEAFF. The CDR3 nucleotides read TGCAGCGCCCTGACAGGGGTGAACACTGAAGCTTTCTTT.